What follows describes a single T cell receptor (beta chain). The antigen is undetermined. This sample is part of a study of shared clonotypes between healthy human individuals. The protocol was immunoSEQ multiplex PCR, while the TCRdb copy is restricted to in-frame clones and leaves out a portion. The data hold millions of clones, with around 93% observed a single time. Overall study findings and caveats: Around 5% of naive CD4 clonotypes were shared across four donors.

V lost 7 bases, J lost 0 bases, and 7 bases stayed unmatched. The germline V gene encodes CDR1 MNHEY and CDR2 SVGAGI. The CDR3 runs to 15 residues. Naive CD8 cells comprised CD45RO-negative, CCR7-positively selected cells, excluding terminally differentiated effector memory CD45RA+ cells. Healthy HIV-negative adults with no recent acute infections or vaccinations were recruited as donors. The sample was naive CD8+ T cells from PBMCs. This TCR derives from a man aged 18 to 30 in good health. Some clones in this sample may be carry-over from other donors' samples. The V gene is TRBV6-5, the J gene TRBJ1-1, with 8 bases fitting TRBD1. The CDR3 sequence is CASIQHRGMNTEAFF. The CDR3 DNA follows: TGTGCCAGCATTCAACACAGGGGGATGAACACTGAAGCTTTCTTT.